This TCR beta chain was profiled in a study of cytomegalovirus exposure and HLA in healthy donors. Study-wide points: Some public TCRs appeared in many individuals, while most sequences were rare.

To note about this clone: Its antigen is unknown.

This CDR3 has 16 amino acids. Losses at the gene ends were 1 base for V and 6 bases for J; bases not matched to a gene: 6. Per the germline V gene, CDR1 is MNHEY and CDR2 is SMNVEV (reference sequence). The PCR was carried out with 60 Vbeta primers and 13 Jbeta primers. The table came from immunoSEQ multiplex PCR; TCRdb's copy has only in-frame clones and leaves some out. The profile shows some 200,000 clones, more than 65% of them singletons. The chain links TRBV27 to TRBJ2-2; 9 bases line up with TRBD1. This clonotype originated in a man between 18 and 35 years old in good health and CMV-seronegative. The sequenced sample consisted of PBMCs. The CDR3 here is CASSLLTGGGPGELFF. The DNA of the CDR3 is TGTGCCAGCAGTTTATTGACAGGGGGAGGGCCCGGGGAGCTGTTTTTT.